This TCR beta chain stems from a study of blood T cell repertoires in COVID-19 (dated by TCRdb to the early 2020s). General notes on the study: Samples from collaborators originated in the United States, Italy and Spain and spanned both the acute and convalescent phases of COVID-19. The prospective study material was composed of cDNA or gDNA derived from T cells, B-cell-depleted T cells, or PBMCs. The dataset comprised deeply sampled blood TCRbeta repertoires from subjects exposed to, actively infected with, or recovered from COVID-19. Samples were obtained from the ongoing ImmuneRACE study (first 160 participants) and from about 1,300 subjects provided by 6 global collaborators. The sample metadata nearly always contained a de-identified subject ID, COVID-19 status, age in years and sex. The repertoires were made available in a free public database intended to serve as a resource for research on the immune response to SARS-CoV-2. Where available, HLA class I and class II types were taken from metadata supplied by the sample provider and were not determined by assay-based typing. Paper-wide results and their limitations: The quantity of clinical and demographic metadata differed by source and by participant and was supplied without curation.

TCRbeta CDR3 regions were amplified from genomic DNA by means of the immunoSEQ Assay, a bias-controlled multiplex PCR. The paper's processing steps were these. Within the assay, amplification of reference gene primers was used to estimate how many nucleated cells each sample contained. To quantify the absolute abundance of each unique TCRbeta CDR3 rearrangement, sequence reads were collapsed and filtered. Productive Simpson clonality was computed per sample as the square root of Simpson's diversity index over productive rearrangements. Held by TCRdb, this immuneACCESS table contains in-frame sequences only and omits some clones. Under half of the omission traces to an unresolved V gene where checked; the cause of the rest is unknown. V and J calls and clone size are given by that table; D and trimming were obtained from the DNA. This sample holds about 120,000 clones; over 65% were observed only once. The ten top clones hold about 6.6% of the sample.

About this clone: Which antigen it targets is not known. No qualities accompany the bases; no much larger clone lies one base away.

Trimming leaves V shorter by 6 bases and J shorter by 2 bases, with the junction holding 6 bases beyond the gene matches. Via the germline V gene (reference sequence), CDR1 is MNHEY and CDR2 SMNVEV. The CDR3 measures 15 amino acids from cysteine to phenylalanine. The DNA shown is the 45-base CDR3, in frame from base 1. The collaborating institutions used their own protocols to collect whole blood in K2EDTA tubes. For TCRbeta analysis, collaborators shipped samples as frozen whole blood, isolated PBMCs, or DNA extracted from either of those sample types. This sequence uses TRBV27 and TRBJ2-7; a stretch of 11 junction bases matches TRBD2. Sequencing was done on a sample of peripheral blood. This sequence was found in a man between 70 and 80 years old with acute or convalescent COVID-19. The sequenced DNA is TGTGCCAGCAGCTGGACTAGCGGGTTAGCCTACGAGCAGTACTTC. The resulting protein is CASSWTSGLAYEQYF.